A selection of T cell receptor beta chains follows, all from one sample in a study of cytomegalovirus exposure and HLA in healthy donors. Sequenced by immunoSEQ multiplex PCR; TCRdb stores in-frame clones only, minus some. The table lists roughly 330,000 clones, around 90% of them singletons. The sequencing sample was made of PBMCs. All receptors derive from a woman in her 30s in good health and CMV-seropositive. Both conserved end residues are part of each CDR3. Fields, in order: D gene, J gene, V gene, clone size, CDR3 DNA, CDR3 protein. A D gene is named only where the DNA matches it firmly. Expanded clones are given a class, and other clones once, few, many or no size at all.

.	TRBJ2-3	TRBV4-3	.	TGCGCCAGCAGCCAAGTACTTGGGGCCACAGATACGCAGTATTTT	CASSQVLGATDTQYF
.	TRBJ2-7	TRBV20-1	.	TGCAGTGTGGGGGCTGACGAGCAGTACTTC	CSVGADEQYF
TRBD1	TRBJ1-2	TRBV19	.	TGTGCCAGTAGTGAGACAGGGACCTCGATCTATGGCTACACCTTC	CASSETGTSIYGYTF
TRBD1	TRBJ2-1	TRBV27	.	TGTGCCAGCATACCGACAGGGATCACATCCTACAATGAGCAGTTCTTC	CASIPTGITSYNEQFF
.	TRBJ2-1	TRBV27	.	TGTGCCAGCAGTAGCCCTGCCCAGGACAATGAGCAGTTCTTC	CASSSPAQDNEQFF
.	TRBJ2-2	TRBV5-1	.	TGCGCCAGCAGTTACAGGGAAGCCGGGGAGCTGTTTTTT	CASSYREAGELFF
.	TRBJ2-7	TRBV6-5	.	TGTGCCAGCAGGGGTAGCGGATCCTACGAGCAGTACTTC	CASRGSGSYEQYF
TRBD2	TRBJ2-1	TRBV28	.	TGTGCCAGCAGTGGGGCGCTAGCGGGACATTTCTTC	CASSGALAGHFF
TRBD2	TRBJ2-1	TRBV15	.	TGTGCCACCAGCCTCATAGCGGGCGGGTACAATGAGCAGTTCTTC	CATSLIAGGYNEQFF
.	TRBJ1-2	TRBV6-5	once	TGTGCCAGCAGTTACTCGTATATGACAGCTTATGGCTACACCTTC	CASSYSYMTAYGYTF
.	TRBJ2-5	TRBV2	.	TGTGCCAGCAGTGAACCGTGGGGTGAGACCCAGTACTTC	CASSEPWGETQYF
TRBD1	TRBJ2-7	TRBV14	.	TGTGCCAGCAGACCGGGACAGGTCGGGCACGAGCAGTACTTC	CASRPGQVGHEQYF
TRBD1	TRBJ1-1	TRBV14	.	TGTGCCAGCAGCCACGCGACAGGGATGAACACTGAAGCTTTCTTT	CASSHATGMNTEAFF
TRBD1	TRBJ1-1	TRBV7-9	.	TGTGCCAGCAGCTCTCAGGGGGAAAGGACTGAAGCTTTCTTT	CASSSQGERTEAFF
.	TRBJ2-6	TRBV5-1	.	TGCGCCAGCAGCTTGGAGGGATCTGGGGCCAACGTCCTGACTTTC	CASSLEGSGANVLTF